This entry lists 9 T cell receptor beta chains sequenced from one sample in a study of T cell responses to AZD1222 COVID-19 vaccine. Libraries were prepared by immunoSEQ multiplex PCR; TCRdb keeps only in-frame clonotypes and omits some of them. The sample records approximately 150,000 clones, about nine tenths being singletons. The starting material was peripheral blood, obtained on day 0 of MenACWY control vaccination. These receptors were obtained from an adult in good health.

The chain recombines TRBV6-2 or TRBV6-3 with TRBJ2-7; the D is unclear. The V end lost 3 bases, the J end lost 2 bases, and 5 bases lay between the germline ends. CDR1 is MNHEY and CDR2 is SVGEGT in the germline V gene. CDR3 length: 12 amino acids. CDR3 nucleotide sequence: TGTGCCAGCAGTTATCTTGCCTACGAGCAGTACTTC. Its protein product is CASSYLAYEQYF.

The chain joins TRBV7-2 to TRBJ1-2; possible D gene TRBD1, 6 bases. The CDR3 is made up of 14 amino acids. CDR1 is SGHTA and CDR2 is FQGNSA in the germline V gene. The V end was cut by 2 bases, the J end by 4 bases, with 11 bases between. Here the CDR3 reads CASSLSPGAYGYTF. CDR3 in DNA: TGTGCCAGCAGCTTATCTCCGGGGGCCTATGGCTACACCTTC.

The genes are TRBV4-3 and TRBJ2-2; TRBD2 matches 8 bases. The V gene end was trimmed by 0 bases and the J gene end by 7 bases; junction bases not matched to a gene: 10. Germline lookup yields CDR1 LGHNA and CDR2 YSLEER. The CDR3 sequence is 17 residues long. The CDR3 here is CASSQDRGSGTNGELFF. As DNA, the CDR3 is TGCGCCAGCAGCCAAGATAGGGGTAGCGGGACCAACGGGGAGCTGTTTTTT.

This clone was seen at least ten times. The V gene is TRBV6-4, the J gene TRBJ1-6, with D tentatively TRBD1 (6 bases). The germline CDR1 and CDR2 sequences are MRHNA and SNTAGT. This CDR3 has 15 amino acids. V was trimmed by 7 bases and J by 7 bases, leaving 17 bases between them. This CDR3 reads CASINLGGDNSPLHF. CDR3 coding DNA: TGTGCCAGCATCAACTTAGGGGGGGACAATTCACCCCTCCACTTT.

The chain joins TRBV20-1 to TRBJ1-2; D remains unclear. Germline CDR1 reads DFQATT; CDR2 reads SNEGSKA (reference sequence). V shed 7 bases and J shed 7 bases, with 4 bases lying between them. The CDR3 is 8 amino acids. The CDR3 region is CSGVGYTF. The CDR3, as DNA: TGCAGTGGTGTTGGCTACACCTTC.

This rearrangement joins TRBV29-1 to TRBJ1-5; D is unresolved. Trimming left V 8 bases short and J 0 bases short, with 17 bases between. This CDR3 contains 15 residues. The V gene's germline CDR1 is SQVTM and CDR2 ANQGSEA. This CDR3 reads CSTIRRNPSNQPQHF. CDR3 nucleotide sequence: TGCAGCACAATCAGACGCAATCCTAGCAATCAGCCCCAGCATTTT.

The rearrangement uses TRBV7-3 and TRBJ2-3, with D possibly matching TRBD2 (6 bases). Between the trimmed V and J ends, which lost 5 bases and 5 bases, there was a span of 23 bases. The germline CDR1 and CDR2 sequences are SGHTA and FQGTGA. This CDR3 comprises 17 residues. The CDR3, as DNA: TGTGCCAGCAGCCGCAGCCCCCTGGGAGGAGGTGAAGATACGCAGTATTTT. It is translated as CASSRSPLGGGEDTQYF.

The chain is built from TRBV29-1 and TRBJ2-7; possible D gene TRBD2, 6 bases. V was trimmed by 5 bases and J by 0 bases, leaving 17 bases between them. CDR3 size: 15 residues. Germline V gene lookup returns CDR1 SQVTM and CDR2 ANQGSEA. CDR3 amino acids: CSVRRERYSSYEQYF. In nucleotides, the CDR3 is TGCAGCGTTCGGCGGGAACGGTACAGCTCCTACGAGCAGTACTTC.

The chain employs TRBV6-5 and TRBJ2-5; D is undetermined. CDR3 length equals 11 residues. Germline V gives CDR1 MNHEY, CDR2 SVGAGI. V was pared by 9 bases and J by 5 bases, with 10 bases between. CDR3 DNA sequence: TGTGCCAGTGCGGTAGGCGAGACCCAGTACTTC. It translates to CASAVGETQYF.